This TCR beta chain was obtained from a study of shared clonotypes between healthy human individuals (TCRdb year 2020). Some background on the complete study: Three men and a couple of women, aged 18 to 49 years, made up the cohort. To increase sequencing depth and limit assay-specific biases, different laboratories used diverse techniques to prepare libraries and sequence TCR repertoires. Each donor's leukapheresis produced roughly between roughly 0.85 and 9.5 billion PBMCs. To estimate repertoire size and how much clonotype sharing occurs between individuals, the study deeply sequenced the blood TCR repertoires of roughly 5 healthy adults. Per donor, three plates each were used for CD4 naive and CD4 memory, two for CD8 naive, and one for CD8 memory. The full study reports these points: Compared with non-shared clonotypes, the clonotypes found in all four sorted-subset donors had higher generation probabilities. Pairwise subsampling indicated that sequencing depth was expected to affect the degree of clonotype sharing among donors. Even with the large sequencing depth, rarefaction of the sorted-subset datasets indicated that sequencing was incomplete. Only blood was sampled, and tissue TCR repertoires likely differ from those in blood. The genetic and exposure-history diversity represented was limited by the small number of donors. Sharing across a few donors was observed for 4.5% to 6.5% of naive CD4, 3% to 3.5% of naive CD8, 2% to 2.5% of memory CD4, and less than 0.45% of memory CD8 clonotypes. Larger estimated clonotype richness was generally found for naive subsets than for memory subsets.

Worth noting for this clone: Its specific antigen is unknown. No much larger clonotype is one base removed from it; base qualities were not supplied.

CD8 naive samples were obtained by positive selection for CCR7 among CD45RO-negative cells, yielding a CD45RA+CCR7+ population from which TemRA cells were excluded. The donors were healthy, HIV-negative adults with no recently reported acute infections or vaccinations. Only Caucasian adults living in Nashville, Tennessee, USA were represented among the donors. Blood was obtained by leukapheresis, after which PBMCs were separated by Ficoll-Histopaque density gradient centrifugation and cryopreserved in liquid nitrogen vapor phase. Analytical flow cytometry was used to check the purity and quantity of every magnetically sorted T cell population. Each sorted fraction had its genomic DNA isolated and then quantified by UV absorbance on a Nanodrop 2000c. Using the deep immunoSEQ assay, TCR CDR3 regions were amplified from genomic DNA by multiplex PCR. For each cell subset, the extracted genomic DNA was distributed evenly across all wells of several immunoSEQ 96-well plates, and each plate served as one replicate. For sorted subsets, each replicate PCR was loaded with roughly 0.2 ug genomic DNA, equivalent to roughly 30,000 T cell genomes. Purified libraries were measured with a Qubit 3.0 fluorometer, size-checked on a Bioanalyzer 2100, and measured again with the KAPA Library Quantification kit. A separate single-read 150-cycle Illumina NextSeq 550 flow cell was used to sequence each immunoSEQ 96-well plate. The original pipeline was this. The immunoSEQ output contained only junctional sequences without quality scores, so filtering could not match that applied to full-length reads. To assign V/J genes and CDR3, sequences were annotated using PyIR, a Python wrapper for IgBLAST v1.9, with IMGT germline references. Reads were filtered out if the reads had weak V/J assignments (E-value above 1e-6), no CDR3, stop codons, out-of-frame junctions, or ambiguous translated residues. V3J clonotypes were defined as sequences sharing the same inferred V gene, J gene, and CDR3 amino acid sequence. The percentage overlap between two repertoires was calculated by dividing the number of shared unique clonotypes by the size of the smaller repertoire. Three approaches were used to assess repertoire richness: RTK rarefaction, the Chao1 estimator, and Recon v2.1 estimates of unobserved clonotypes. Generation probabilities for all TCRbeta clonotypes obtained by the gDNA method from four donors were computed using OLGA. Not all clones reach the TCRdb copy of this immuneACCESS table, which keeps in-frame sequences only. Checked studies attribute under half of the gap to unresolved V genes and leave the rest unexplained. The V and J calls and clone size are taken from that table; D and trimming were inferred from the DNA. This sample comprises about 2 million clones, just under 95% of them detected only once. The ten largest account for around 1.2% of the sample.

Spanning cysteine to phenylalanine, the CDR3 consists of 16 amino acids. The entry retains the CDR3 DNA only, 48 bases that are in frame from base 1. Cut back by 6 bases and 4 bases, the V and J ends lie 22 bases apart. The germline V gene specifies SGDLS as CDR1 and YYNGEE as CDR2. The sequence was obtained from a young man in good health. The rearrangement joined TRBV9 to TRBJ1-2, with the D gene too uncertain to name. Sequencing was carried out using naive CD8+ T cells sorted from blood. Sample cell subset or site, as interpreted from the label and publication: CD45RA+CCR7+. The DNA reads TGTGCCAGCACCGACCCCCCAGACGGGTCCACCTATGGCTACACCTTC. Translated, it gives CASTDPPDGSTYGYTF. Full variable domain (CDR3 extended with the reference TRBV9 and TRBJ1-2 proteins): DSGVTQTPKHLITATGQRVTLRCSPRSGDLSVYWYQQSLDQGLQFLIQYYNGEERAKGNILERFSAQQFPDLHSELNLSSLELGDSALYFCASTDPPDGSTYGYTFGSGTRLTVV.